The 10 T cell receptor beta chains listed next were all sequenced from one sample in a study of shared clonotypes between healthy human individuals. Here immunoSEQ multiplex PCR was the method, and the copy in TCRdb shows in-frame clones only, minus some. The sample includes about 2 million clones, about 95% of them seen just once. The naive CD8 subset, CD45RO-negative cells positively selected for CCR7, excluded terminally differentiated effector memory CD45RA+ cells. Sample: naive CD8+ T cells sorted from blood. Every receptor here comes from a man younger than 35 in good health.

This chain uses TRBV6-6 with TRBJ2-3; D is unresolved. Germline values: CDR1 MNHNY, CDR2 SVGAGI (reference sequence). V lost 0 bases, J lost 0 bases, and 7 bases lay in between. The CDR3 extends over 15 amino acids. The CDR3 loop is CASSYSIDSTDTQYF. The CDR3 DNA reads TGTGCCAGCAGTTACTCGATTGATAGCACAGATACGCAGTATTTT.

The V gene is TRBV5-6, the J gene TRBJ2-7, with D perhaps matching TRBD1 (6 bases). Trimming removed 0 bases at V and 6 bases at J, with 19 bases between. Germline loops: CDR1 SGHDT, CDR2 YYEEEE. The CDR3 is made up of 16 amino acids. CDR3 DNA: TGTGCCAGCAGCTTGGCAGGGGCGGGTAGTCGGTCCGAGCAGTACTTC. This encodes CASSLAGAGSRSEQYF. The whole variable domain, remainder taken from reference TRBV5-6 and TRBJ2-7, is DAGVTQSPTHLIKTRGQQVTLRCSPKSGHDTVSWYQQALGQGPQFIFQYYEEEERQRGNFPDRFSGHQFPNYSSELNVNALLLGDSALYLCASSLAGAGSRSEQYFGPGTRLTVT.

V gene TRBV11-2 combines with J gene TRBJ2-7, with 8 bases lining up with TRBD2. Germline CDR1 and CDR2: SGHAT and FQNNGV. After removal of 3 bases from V and 5 bases from J, the junction contained 9 bases not matched to a gene. The CDR3 has 15 amino acids. The CDR3 DNA is TGTGCCAGCAGCTTCGGACTAGCTCAGACGGACGAGCAGTACTTC. It is translated as CASSFGLAQTDEQYF.

This sequence joins TRBV11-2 and TRBJ2-3, with a possible D match to TRBD2 (6 bases). Germline V gene lookup returns CDR1 SGHAT and CDR2 FQNNGV. The V gene lost 1 base and the J gene lost 4 bases, with 12 bases spanning the gap. This CDR3 spans 15 amino acids. CDR3 sequence (DNA): TGTGCCAGCAGCTTAGCGGGAGAGTATGCAGATACGCAGTATTTT. As protein: CASSLAGEYADTQYF.

The V and J genes are TRBV7-9 and TRBJ2-1; a possible D gene is TRBD1 (6 bases). The CDR3 is 16 amino acids. CDR1 is SEHNR, CDR2 FQNEAQ, per germline (reference sequence). V lost 5 bases and J 2 bases, leaving 16 bases between the germline ends. CDR3 in DNA: TGTGCCAGCAGCGCGGACACAGGGTTCCCCTACAATGAGCAGTTCTTC. It specifies CASSADTGFPYNEQFF.

The chain carries TRBV27 and TRBJ2-3; D assignment may be TRBD1 or TRBD2 (5 bases each). V gave up 1 base and J gave up 5 bases, with 22 bases separating them. There are 18 residues in the CDR3. Germline loops: CDR1 MNHEY, CDR2 SMNVEV (reference sequence). The CDR3 loop reads CASSLLSVSGPDGDTQYF. The CDR3 nucleotides read TGTGCCAGCAGTTTATTGTCTGTATCGGGACCCGATGGAGATACGCAGTATTTT.

V usage is TRBV6-5 and J usage is TRBJ2-3, with D unresolved. The CDR3 extends over 13 amino acids. Trimming removed 6 bases at V and 0 bases at J, with 7 bases between. Germline CDR1 MNHEY, CDR2 SVGAGI. CDR3 loop: CASRKVSTDTQYF. The CDR3 nucleotides read TGTGCCAGCAGAAAGGTTAGCACAGATACGCAGTATTTT.

In nucleotides, the CDR3 is TGTGCCAGCAGCCCCCTCGGGAGTTATAATGACTACGAGCAGTACTTC. Amino acid sequence: CASSPLGSYNDYEQYF. The V and J genes are TRBV9 and TRBJ2-7; possible D gene TRBD2, 6 bases. Germline V gene lookup returns CDR1 SGDLS and CDR2 YYNGEE. This CDR3 region has 16 residues. V dropped 4 bases and J dropped 3 bases, with 20 bases sitting between them.

This clone was picked up one time. The rearrangement joins TRBV5-6 to TRBJ2-1; D unresolved. V gave up 2 bases and J gave up 6 bases, with 3 bases separating them. Germline V gene data show CDR1 as SGHDT and CDR2 as YYEEEE. This CDR3 contains 11 residues. CDR3 sequence reads: CASSFINEQFF. For the CDR3, the DNA is TGTGCCAGCAGCTTCATCAATGAGCAGTTCTTC.

The sample holds one count of this clone. Other DNA sequences in this specimen translate into the identical CDR3. The V and J genes are TRBV7-9 and TRBJ2-1; D call uncertain. With 3 bases removed from V and 9 bases from J, the gap between germline ends came to 9 bases. This CDR3 contains 12 residues. CDR1 and CDR2 (germline): SEHNR, FQNEAQ (reference sequence). The CDR3 spells CASSLGGFEQFF. CDR3 bases: TGTGCCAGCAGCTTGGGTGGATTTGAGCAGTTCTTC.